Listed here is a single T cell receptor (beta chain). These data are taken from a study of blood T cell repertoires in COVID-19. Study details: Acute-phase and convalescent COVID-19 samples originated in the United States, Italy and Spain. Sources were T cells, B-cell-depleted T cells, or PBMCs; the material itself was cDNA or gDNA.

Original methodology: Amplification from reference gene primers served as the basis for estimated nucleated cell counts. Method: immunoSEQ multiplex PCR; TCRdb's copy keeps in-frame clones and lacks some. V, J and clone size derive from that table, while D and trimming were established from the DNA sequence. The data contain roughly 53,000 clones, roughly 80% of them seen just once; the ten biggest clones take up 17%. The V gene end was trimmed by 5 bases and the J gene end by 1 base; junction bases not matched to a gene: 10. There are 18 residues in the CDR3. Germline CDR1 reads LNHDA; CDR2 reads SQIVND (reference sequence).

This sequence joins TRBV19 and TRBJ2-6; 8 nucleotides align to TRBD1. This receptor was obtained from a man between 65 and 85 years old with active COVID-19. The sequenced sample consisted of peripheral blood. CDR3 coding DNA: TGTGCCAGTAGTCCTAGACAGGGGTTCGTATCTGGGGCCAACGTCCTGACTTTC. As protein: CASSPRQGFVSGANVLTF.